The rows below give T cell receptor beta chains drawn from one sample of a study of metastatic and nonmetastatic thyroid tumors. Using MiXCR, TCRdb reanalyzed the PCR reads. The repertoire holds tens of thousands of clones, with approximately 13% as singletons. The sequencing input was tumor tissue. The origin of the receptors is a female donor with papillary thyroid cancer or a benign thyroid nodule (not recorded which). Some clones in this sample may be carry-over from other donors' samples. CDR3s include the opening cysteine and the closing phenylalanine or tryptophan. The order of the fields is V gene, D gene, clone size, CDR3 length, J gene, CDR3 DNA, CDR3 protein. D genes are given only for firm matches. Size is stated for part of the rows, as once, few or many counts, or as a class when the clone is expanded.

V gene: TRBV20-1
D gene: NA
clone size: NA
CDR3 length: 17
J gene: TRBJ2-2
CDR3 DNA: TGCAGTGCTCCGCCGTTGTTGGCGGGATGGCCTAACGGTGAGCTGTTTTTT
CDR3 protein: CSAPPLLAGWPNGELFF

V gene: TRBV6-2/TRBV6-3
D gene: NA
clone size: many
CDR3 length: 15
J gene: TRBJ1-3
CDR3 DNA: TGTGCCAGCAGCCCACAGGTCTTCTCTGGAAACACCATATATTTT
CDR3 protein: CASSPQVFSGNTIYF

V gene: TRBV18
D gene: NA
clone size: few
CDR3 length: 17
J gene: TRBJ2-3
CDR3 DNA: TGTGCCAGCTCACCAAACATGGGGGGATCTACCACAGATACGCAGTATTTT
CDR3 protein: CASSPNMGGSTTDTQYF

V gene: TRBV14
D gene: NA
clone size: NA
CDR3 length: 14
J gene: TRBJ2-7
CDR3 DNA: TGTGCCAGCAGCCAAGGGGGGCCGCCCTTGGAGCAGTACTTC
CDR3 protein: CASSQGGPPLEQYF

V gene: TRBV7-2
D gene: NA
clone size: many
CDR3 length: 12
J gene: TRBJ2-3
CDR3 DNA: TGTGCCAGCAGCTTCGGAGCAGATACGCAGTATTTT
CDR3 protein: CASSFGADTQYF

V gene: TRBV20-1
D gene: TRBD2
clone size: many
CDR3 length: 14
J gene: TRBJ2-1
CDR3 DNA: TGCAGTGCGGATCTAGCGGGAGCCTACAATGAGCAGTTCTTC
CDR3 protein: CSADLAGAYNEQFF

V gene: TRBV24-1
D gene: TRBD1
clone size: many
CDR3 length: 14
J gene: TRBJ1-5
CDR3 DNA: TGTGCCACCAGCCAGACAGGGTTGAATCAGCCCCAGCATTTT
CDR3 protein: CATSQTGLNQPQHF

V gene: TRBV6-5
D gene: NA
clone size: few
CDR3 length: 16
J gene: TRBJ2-5
CDR3 DNA: TGTGCCAGCAGTTATTCCCTTCCAGGGCGGGGAGATACCCAGTACTTC
CDR3 protein: CASSYSLPGRGDTQYF

V gene: TRBV11-1
D gene: NA
clone size: many
CDR3 length: 18
J gene: TRBJ1-5
CDR3 DNA: TGTGCCAGCAGCAACGAGCTGGTGGGGGTGCAGGGCGGTCAGCCCCAGCATTTT
CDR3 protein: CASSNELVGVQGGQPQHF

V gene: TRBV28
D gene: NA
clone size: few
CDR3 length: 15
J gene: TRBJ1-2
CDR3 DNA: TGTGCCAGCAGTTTACCGGGGCAGGGAAACTATGTCTACACCTTC
CDR3 protein: CASSLPGQGNYVYTF

V gene: TRBV20-1
D gene: TRBD1
clone size: many
CDR3 length: 14
J gene: TRBJ2-7
CDR3 DNA: TGCAGTGCGATTCGCCGGGACAGGACCTACGAGCAGTACTTC
CDR3 protein: CSAIRRDRTYEQYF

V gene: TRBV29-1
D gene: TRBD1
clone size: many
CDR3 length: 14
J gene: TRBJ1-2
CDR3 DNA: TGCAGCGTTGAAAAGGGACAGTATAACTATGGCTACACCTTC
CDR3 protein: CSVEKGQYNYGYTF

V gene: TRBV6-4
D gene: TRBD2
clone size: many
CDR3 length: 19
J gene: TRBJ2-1
CDR3 DNA: TGTGCCAGCAGCGGACTAGCGGGAGGGAGGCGGACGTCGTACAATGAGCAGTTCTTC
CDR3 protein: CASSGLAGGRRTSYNEQFF

V gene: TRBV9
D gene: NA
clone size: many
CDR3 length: 15
J gene: TRBJ2-6
CDR3 DNA: TGTGCCAGCAGCGTTGGGAGCTCTGGGGCCAACGTCCTGACTTTC
CDR3 protein: CASSVGSSGANVLTF

V gene: TRBV3-1
D gene: NA
clone size: medium-sized
CDR3 length: 13
J gene: TRBJ2-2
CDR3 DNA: TGTGCCAGCTCCTTGGACTACACCGGGGAGCTGTTTTTT
CDR3 protein: CASSLDYTGELFF

V gene: TRBV7-3
D gene: TRBD1
clone size: few
CDR3 length: 15
J gene: TRBJ2-2
CDR3 DNA: TGTGCCAGCAGCCCGACGGGACAGGGTCCCGGGGAGCTGTTTTTT
CDR3 protein: CASSPTGQGPGELFF

V gene: TRBV24-1
D gene: NA
clone size: NA
CDR3 length: 17
J gene: TRBJ2-1
CDR3 DNA: TGTGCCACCAGTGAGCCCGGGACTGGCGGGACCTACAATGAGCAGTTCTTC
CDR3 protein: CATSEPGTGGTYNEQFF

V gene: TRBV5-1
D gene: NA
clone size: NA
CDR3 length: 16
J gene: TRBJ1-5
CDR3 DNA: TGCGCCAGCAGCTTGGTTCCCGGACAGATAAATCAGCCCCAGCATTTT
CDR3 protein: CASSLVPGQINQPQHF

V gene: TRBV6-4
D gene: NA
clone size: many
CDR3 length: 13
J gene: TRBJ2-2
CDR3 DNA: TGTGCCAGCAGTGACTCGGGAGCCGGGGAGCTGTTTTTT
CDR3 protein: CASSDSGAGELFF

V gene: TRBV2
D gene: NA
clone size: few
CDR3 length: 13
J gene: TRBJ2-1
CDR3 DNA: TGTGCCAGCGGTGGGGTACAGTACAATGAGCAGTTCTTC
CDR3 protein: CASGGVQYNEQFF

V gene: TRBV2
D gene: NA
clone size: many
CDR3 length: 14
J gene: TRBJ2-3
CDR3 DNA: TGTGCCAGCAGACCGATGGACAACACAGATACGCAGTATTTT
CDR3 protein: CASRPMDNTDTQYF

V gene: TRBV7-2
D gene: TRBD1
clone size: many
CDR3 length: 13
J gene: TRBJ2-3
CDR3 DNA: TGTGCCAGCAGAACAGGGGCCGCAGATACGCAGTATTTT
CDR3 protein: CASRTGAADTQYF

V gene: TRBV20-1
D gene: NA
clone size: many
CDR3 length: 14
J gene: TRBJ2-7
CDR3 DNA: TGCAGTGCTAGAGGGAGGGGCCTGAACTACGAGCAGTACTTC
CDR3 protein: CSARGRGLNYEQYF

V gene: TRBV12-3/TRBV12-4
D gene: TRBD2
clone size: many
CDR3 length: 17
J gene: TRBJ2-7
CDR3 DNA: TGTGCCAGCAGCCCAGTGAAGCGGGAGGGCCTTCGTTACGAGCAGTACTTC
CDR3 protein: CASSPVKREGLRYEQYF

V gene: TRBV20-1
D gene: NA
clone size: many
CDR3 length: 13
J gene: TRBJ2-2
CDR3 DNA: TGCAGTGCAGCTTACTCGAACACCGGGGAGCTGTTTTTT
CDR3 protein: CSAAYSNTGELFF

V gene: TRBV6-1
D gene: NA
clone size: many
CDR3 length: 9
J gene: TRBJ1-2
CDR3 DNA: TGTGCCAGCACCTATGGCTACACCTTC
CDR3 protein: CASTYGYTF

V gene: TRBV6-1
D gene: NA
clone size: many
CDR3 length: 14
J gene: TRBJ2-1
CDR3 DNA: TGTGCCAGCAGTGAAGTAATGTGGTCCGATGAGCAGTTCTTC
CDR3 protein: CASSEVMWSDEQFF

V gene: TRBV7-8
D gene: TRBD2
clone size: NA
CDR3 length: 16
J gene: TRBJ2-7
CDR3 DNA: TGTGCCAGCAGCTGCGCCCGACTAGCGGGAGGCGGAGAGCAGTACTTC
CDR3 protein: CASSCARLAGGGEQYF

V gene: TRBV20-1
D gene: NA
clone size: NA
CDR3 length: 12
J gene: TRBJ2-2
CDR3 DNA: TGCAGTGCTCGTTTACTCCCCTCGGAGCTGTTTTTT
CDR3 protein: CSARLLPSELFF

V gene: TRBV5-4
D gene: TRBD2
clone size: NA
CDR3 length: 16
J gene: TRBJ2-2
CDR3 DNA: TGTGCCAGCAGCGGGACTAGCGGGAGGAACACCGGGGAGCTGTTTTTT
CDR3 protein: CASSGTSGRNTGELFF

V gene: TRBV6-5
D gene: NA
clone size: few
CDR3 length: 18
J gene: TRBJ2-2
CDR3 DNA: TGTGCCAGCAGTTACTCGGGAAGGTTTGAGGATAGCGCCGGGGAGCTGTTTTTT
CDR3 protein: CASSYSGRFEDSAGELFF

V gene: TRBV6-1
D gene: NA
clone size: few
CDR3 length: 17
J gene: TRBJ2-5
CDR3 DNA: TGTGCCAGCAGGCCCCCCGGTGGGGGTACTTGGCAAGAGACCCAGTACTTC
CDR3 protein: CASRPPGGGTWQETQYF

V gene: TRBV7-3
D gene: NA
clone size: many
CDR3 length: 13
J gene: TRBJ2-7
CDR3 DNA: TGTGCCAGCAGCCTCCTACAGGGTGACGAGCAGTACTTC
CDR3 protein: CASSLLQGDEQYF

V gene: TRBV20-1
D gene: NA
clone size: NA
CDR3 length: 14
J gene: TRBJ2-7
CDR3 DNA: TGCAGTGCTAGACTGCCCACCTCGTCCTACGAGCAGTACTTC
CDR3 protein: CSARLPTSSYEQYF

V gene: TRBV27
D gene: TRBD1
clone size: NA
CDR3 length: 17
J gene: TRBJ1-1
CDR3 DNA: TGTGCCAGCAGTTCGCTCCTGTACAGGGGCTTAGGAACTGAAGCTTTCTTT
CDR3 protein: CASSSLLYRGLGTEAFF

V gene: TRBV19
D gene: TRBD1
clone size: medium-sized
CDR3 length: 14
J gene: TRBJ1-2
CDR3 DNA: TGTGCCAGTAGTATCCGGGACAGAACCGATCGCTACACCTTC
CDR3 protein: CASSIRDRTDRYTF

V gene: TRBV6-1
D gene: NA
clone size: many
CDR3 length: 13
J gene: TRBJ1-2
CDR3 DNA: TGTGCCAGCAGGCTCAGGGTTAGCTATGGCTACACCTTC
CDR3 protein: CASRLRVSYGYTF

V gene: TRBV24-1
D gene: NA
clone size: few
CDR3 length: 15
J gene: TRBJ2-5
CDR3 DNA: TGTGCCACCATCCCCCTAAAGGGGGTACAAGAGACCCAGTACTTC
CDR3 protein: CATIPLKGVQETQYF

V gene: TRBV28
D gene: NA
clone size: medium-sized
CDR3 length: 18
J gene: TRBJ2-7
CDR3 DNA: TGTGCCAGCAGTCCCGGACGAGGGGGAACCGTTCGATTAATGGAGCAGTACTTC
CDR3 protein: CASSPGRGGTVRLMEQYF

V gene: TRBV20-1
D gene: TRBD2
clone size: many
CDR3 length: 14
J gene: TRBJ2-1
CDR3 DNA: TGCAGTGCCTATCTAGCGGGAGGCCCCAATGAGCAGTTCTTC
CDR3 protein: CSAYLAGGPNEQFF

V gene: TRBV2
D gene: TRBD2
clone size: many
CDR3 length: 16
J gene: TRBJ2-1
CDR3 DNA: TGTGCCAGCAGTGCCTCTTTTGGGGAGGGCTACAATGAGCAGTTCTTC
CDR3 protein: CASSASFGEGYNEQFF

V gene: TRBV5-1
D gene: NA
clone size: NA
CDR3 length: 15
J gene: TRBJ1-1
CDR3 DNA: TGCGCCAGCGTCTTGGCAGGTAGAGGGGTCACTGAAGCTTTCTTT
CDR3 protein: CASVLAGRGVTEAFF

V gene: TRBV7-8
D gene: TRBD2
clone size: NA
CDR3 length: 16
J gene: TRBJ2-5
CDR3 DNA: TGTGCCAGCAGCACCCGGACTAGCGGGACGAAAGAGACCCAGTACTTT
CDR3 protein: CASSTRTSGTKETQYF

V gene: TRBV14
D gene: NA
clone size: many
CDR3 length: 14
J gene: TRBJ1-1
CDR3 DNA: TGTGCCAGCAGCCAACCGGGCACGAACACTGAAGCTTTCTTT
CDR3 protein: CASSQPGTNTEAFF

V gene: TRBV20-1
D gene: TRBD2
clone size: few
CDR3 length: 14
J gene: TRBJ2-5
CDR3 DNA: TGCAGTGCTAGGACTAGCGGGAGTAGGGAGACCCAGTACTTC
CDR3 protein: CSARTSGSRETQYF

V gene: TRBV20-1
D gene: TRBD2
clone size: many
CDR3 length: 14
J gene: TRBJ2-3
CDR3 DNA: TGCAGTGCTAGAAGCGGGAGTATTGCAGATACGCAGTATTTT
CDR3 protein: CSARSGSIADTQYF

V gene: TRBV20-1
D gene: TRBD1
clone size: few
CDR3 length: 16
J gene: TRBJ2-2
CDR3 DNA: TGCAGTGCTAGAGATCCGGGACAGGGGATTACCGGGGAGCTGTTTTTT
CDR3 protein: CSARDPGQGITGELFF

V gene: TRBV3-1
D gene: TRBD1
clone size: NA
CDR3 length: 16
J gene: TRBJ2-7
CDR3 DNA: TGTGCCAGCAGCCAAGCAAGATACGGGACAGGAAACGAGCAGTACTTC
CDR3 protein: CASSQARYGTGNEQYF

V gene: TRBV5-6
D gene: NA
clone size: few
CDR3 length: 16
J gene: TRBJ1-4
CDR3 DNA: TGTGCCAGCAGCTTGGCCGGGGGACACCTTCTTGAAAAACTGTTTTTT
CDR3 protein: CASSLAGGHLLEKLFF

V gene: TRBV6-1
D gene: TRBD2
clone size: many
CDR3 length: 14
J gene: TRBJ2-5
CDR3 DNA: TGTGCCAGCCAAACCGGGAGGTTGGGAGAGACCCAGTACTTC
CDR3 protein: CASQTGRLGETQYF

V gene: TRBV7-9
D gene: NA
clone size: many
CDR3 length: 13
J gene: TRBJ2-7
CDR3 DNA: TGTGCCAGCAGCGGAACAGGGCGGTACGAGCAGTACTTC
CDR3 protein: CASSGTGRYEQYF

V gene: TRBV20-1
D gene: NA
clone size: NA
CDR3 length: 12
J gene: TRBJ2-7
CDR3 DNA: TGCAGTGCTAGCCAGGACTACTACGAGCAGTACTTC
CDR3 protein: CSASQDYYEQYF

V gene: TRBV11-2
D gene: NA
clone size: many
CDR3 length: 14
J gene: TRBJ2-3
CDR3 DNA: TGTGCCAGCAGCCAAGGTCGGGAGTCAGATACGCAGTATTTT
CDR3 protein: CASSQGRESDTQYF

V gene: TRBV4-2
D gene: NA
clone size: many
CDR3 length: 14
J gene: TRBJ2-5
CDR3 DNA: TGTGCCAGCAGCCAAGATTTTGGCCAAGAGACCCAGTACTTC
CDR3 protein: CASSQDFGQETQYF

V gene: TRBV19
D gene: NA
clone size: many
CDR3 length: 15
J gene: TRBJ2-3
CDR3 DNA: TGTGCCAGTACGAGTACGGACCAGAGCACTGATACGCAGTATTTT
CDR3 protein: CASTSTDQSTDTQYF

V gene: TRBV6-1
D gene: TRBD1
clone size: many
CDR3 length: 15
J gene: TRBJ2-1
CDR3 DNA: TGTGCCAGCAGTCCGGGACAGGGGTACTACAATGAGCAGTTCTTC
CDR3 protein: CASSPGQGYYNEQFF

V gene: TRBV5-4
D gene: NA
clone size: few
CDR3 length: 13
J gene: TRBJ2-7
CDR3 DNA: TGTGCCAGCAGCTTGGAGTTAGTCGACGAGCAGTACTTC
CDR3 protein: CASSLELVDEQYF

V gene: TRBV20-1
D gene: TRBD2
clone size: many
CDR3 length: 14
J gene: TRBJ2-7
CDR3 DNA: TGCAGTGCTACAGGACTAGCGGGAGCCTACGAGCAGTACTTC
CDR3 protein: CSATGLAGAYEQYF

V gene: TRBV12-3/TRBV12-4
D gene: NA
clone size: many
CDR3 length: 15
J gene: TRBJ2-1
CDR3 DNA: TGTGCCAGCAGCTGGGGACCCGTGTCAAGGAATGAGCAGTTCTTC
CDR3 protein: CASSWGPVSRNEQFF